This T cell receptor beta chain was captured by sequencing in a study of cytomegalovirus exposure and HLA in healthy donors listed by TCRdb under 2017. Turning to the overall study: According to an earlier analysis of 550 to 700 of the donors, about 170 million T cells yielded 100 million or so unique TCR beta sequences and around 280 Gb of sequence data. The study profiled the T cell repertoires of hundreds of subjects by immunosequencing and related them to cytomegalovirus serostatus. In a later genetic analysis, genome-wide SNP genotypes for about 65% of the 666 donors were used, and that subset was treated as a discovery cohort. The study was designed to test whether signatures of past pathogen exposure could be identified by cataloging public T cell receptors. The study combined high-throughput TCR immunosequencing, statistical association of individual TCRs with disease status, and machine learning to predict cytomegalovirus infection status. The number of donors typed differed by locus, with roughly 620-640 for A, B, C, DRB1 and DQB1, over 500 for DQA1, 600 to 610 for DPA1, and around 460 for DPB1. Because of strong linkage in the cohort, four or five DR-DQ haplotypes were treated as single units for association and clustering. Alongside the repertoire data, information on donor age, sex, ethnicity and CMV serostatus was compiled. Besides the first cohort of 550 to 750 subjects, a separate validation cohort made up of 95 to 150 different subjects was used. Among the roughly 410 genotyped donors, under 90% belonged to the genetic ancestry cluster associated with self-reported Caucasian donors. All discovery cohort repertoires had been generated on a single sequencing platform. A later analysis re-analyzed previously published TCR beta repertoires from approximately 670 donors and added high-resolution HLA genotyping to study TCR occurrence patterns. HLA typing covered class I and class II loci at four-digit resolution. The later analysis used no new phenotypic data to find candidate immune exposures, relying instead on TCR beta sequences and their occurrence across donors. Approximately 310 gigabases of sequencing data and approximately 84 million unique TCR sequences were included in an early release covering around 650 HLA-typed donors. In an earlier analysis of a few hundred of the donors, high-throughput TCR beta sequencing was used to judge whether each TCR beta V gene segment behaved as functional or pseudogenic. Among roughly 400 genotyped donors of the cohort, an average of around 240,000 unique TCR beta nucleotide sequences were sequenced per donor, roughly 18% of them non-productive. General study outcomes and caveats: A further reported finding was that TCR beta sequences accurately predicted the HLA-A and HLA-B alleles for most subjects in the first cohort. An association between a missense DCLRE1C variant and V-gene and J-gene trimming of TCR beta chains was found in a later genetic analysis and replicated in an independent cohort. The 87-base-pair reads could not distinguish some IMGT-functional V segments, including TRBV6-2 and TRBV6-3, so those segments were excluded. When HLA alleles, especially DR and DQ, strongly co-occurred, attributing TCR associations to individual alleles was difficult. The classifier was reported to diagnose cytomegalovirus status with high specificity and sensitivity in both the original cohort and the validation cohort. The authors suggested that the approach could potentially be extended to other disease states and immunological phenotypes. A later analysis found that most CMV-associated TCR beta chains appeared HLA-restricted, with HLA associations seemingly driven largely by CMV exposure. About 15 rarely observed V segments, including chromosome 9 orphons, were excluded from the earlier analysis of about 500 of the donors because counts were too low. In a later analysis, TCR association rates were found to vary across HLA loci, with the most associated TCRs seen for DRB1 alleles and the fewest for HLA-C alleles. Presence/absence analyses assumed roughly uniform sequencing depth across donors, an assumption that may not hold. Compared with equally common non-associated chains, HLA-associated TCR beta chains in a later analysis were more clonally expanded and had lower generation probabilities. Specific HLA alleles were associated with 15,000 to 20,000 TCR beta sequences at a false discovery rate of 0.05 in a later analysis. Because HLA typing was unavailable for some donors at each locus, only the typed subset was used in association tests. Correlated functional status among segregating V segments might reflect linkage disequilibrium, but an unknown experimental factor could not be ruled out. According to a later analysis, parvovirus B19, influenza, CMV and Epstein-Barr virus appeared linked to several top co-occurrence clusters. In vitro tests confirmed that a few of the cytomegalovirus-associated TCR beta chains recognize cytomegalovirus antigens. A later genetic analysis reported fewer N-insertions in productive TCRs among donors in an Asian-associated ancestry cluster than the roughly 700-donor mean. The cohort was sequenced for TCR beta chains only, and without alpha or paired-chain data the features that could be detected were limited. In an earlier analysis of approximately 590 of the donors, most TCR beta V segments were observed in productive rearrangements about 87% or about 30% of the time, broadly matching IMGT annotations. Immune exposure information for the cohort was limited to CMV serostatus. A group of highly shared sequence variants was considered likely to be a technical artifact of the sequencing pipeline. The study gave a list of roughly 150 TCR beta chains associated with cytomegalovirus. Across donors, most TCR sequences were observed very rarely, whereas some public TCRs were present in many individuals.

The V end gives up 10 bases and the J end 0 bases, leaving 3 bases in the junction not matched to a gene. CDR1 SNHLY and CDR2 FYNNEI were looked up in the germline V gene. Its CDR3 holds 13 amino acids, cysteine through phenylalanine. Only CDR3 DNA is held: 39 bases, read in frame from base 1. Turning to this clone: Its specific antigen is unknown. Per-base quality was not reported, and no clone a single base away is much larger than it.

In total, over 600 healthy bone marrow donors made up the cohort. All cohort members were sampled while nominally healthy, although unrecorded immune exposures were likely present. The donor tested CMV seronegative and was one of the 352 seronegative cohort members. Each donor provided a peripheral blood sample, and peripheral blood mononuclear cells were used for TCR beta sequencing. Genomic DNA extraction from the blood cell samples was performed with the Qiagen DNeasy Blood Extraction Kit. The library was prepared using the immunoSEQ multiplex PCR assay. For the multiplex PCR, a mixture combining 60 forward primers for TCR Vbeta segments and 13 reverse primers for TCR Jbeta segments was used. A multiplex PCR assay on genomic DNA amplified the CDR3 region of rearranged TCR beta genes. On the Illumina HiSeq System, the amplified TCR beta libraries were sequenced as 87-base-pair reads. Processing in the source paper ran as follows. In a later analysis, tens of millions of unique TCR beta chains were counted across the 666 repertoires, and around 10 million of these chains were shared by at least two donors. Raw reads were error-corrected and collapsed into unique sequences with a nearest-neighbor algorithm that merged closely related sequences to remove PCR and sequencing errors. To assign V, D and J gene segments, CDR3 sequences were aligned to IMGT reference sequences. For a sequence to be retained, a match of at least six nucleotides was required to both a V gene segment and a J gene segment. Rearrangements were called productive when the CDR3 lacked stop codons and stayed in frame with V and J; all others were non-productive. Following IMGT convention, CDR3 was defined as the stretch from the second conserved V-encoded cysteine to the conserved J-encoded phenylalanine. The earlier analysis of more than 450 of the donors excluded sequences that lacked an unambiguous match to a single V gene segment. In an earlier analysis of several hundred of the donors, V segments were called functional above 56.7% productive rearrangements and were called segregating when the between-donor standard deviation exceeded 5%. A statistical classification framework was built for diagnosing cytomegalovirus status from the catalog of TCR beta chain sequences. In a later analysis, TCR nucleotide sequences were compared against IMGT/GENE-DB human TR gene sequences so that V and J genes could be assigned. A later analysis assigned CDR3 sequences and most-parsimonious VDJ recombination scenarios with the TCRdist pipeline. In a later analysis, each TCR beta chain was defined by its CDR3 amino acid sequence together with its V-gene family, and reads lacking a unique V-gene family were excluded. To address suspected cross-contamination and a sequencing artifact, a later analysis removed 592 highly shared, low-generation-probability nucleotide sequences. In a later analysis, a clonal expansion index was calculated for each public chain from normalized within-repertoire ranks of inferred template counts. In a later analysis, generation probabilities were computed with a VDJ recombination model fitted to out-of-frame rearrangements, and the resulting probabilities were checked against IGoR. A later analysis scored TCR-TCR, TCR-HLA and TCR-CMV co-occurrence with hypergeometric tests, applying a repertoire-size bias correction to TCR pairs. A later analysis estimated false discovery rates by permuting HLA or CMV assignments 20 times. A later analysis grouped co-occurring TCRs with DBSCAN, adding TCRdist sequence similarity when clustering within HLA-allele-positive subsets. Repertoires with fewer than 30,000 or more than 120,000 public chains, plus five repertoires with anomalous nucleotide sharing, were excluded from co-occurrence clustering. This is the immuneACCESS table as TCRdb keeps it, with only in-frame sequences that have V and J called. A part of the clones is gone; compared with another copy, unresolved V genes explain less than half, and the rest is unexplained. That table furnishes V, J and clone size, whereas the DNA furnished D and trimming. The sample includes about 120,000 clones, with around a tenth observed a single time. 3% to 3.5% of the sample lies in the top ten.

In this chain, TRBV2 is recombined with TRBJ2-7; TRBD2 agrees with 10 junctional bases. The source of this sequence is a man aged 30 to 45 in good health and CMV-seronegative. The sequenced material came from PBMCs. CDR3 protein: CAITSGDSYEQYF. The DNA sequence is TGTGCCATCACTAGCGGGGACTCCTACGAGCAGTACTTC.